This T cell receptor (beta chain) was sequenced in a study of OX40 agonist ivuxolimab in advanced cancers. Study-level background: Ivuxolimab, which targeted the costimulatory receptor OX40 (CD134), was an agonistic, fully human IgG2 monoclonal antibody. Intravenous ivuxolimab was administered to patients every 2 weeks at six dose levels: 0.01, 0.1, 0.3, 1.5, 3 and 10 mg/kg. Of the approximately 54 patients in dose escalation, 19 had hepatocellular carcinoma, some 15 had melanoma, 9 had renal cell carcinoma and 9 had head and neck cancer. In the dose-escalation cohort, 82.7% of patients were male, and the mean age was approximately 60 years, with a range of roughly 20 to 80. Prior anti-PD-1, anti-PD-L1 or anti-CTLA-4 therapy was permitted, and 35% to 40% of dose-escalation patients had received checkpoint inhibitors. Partial responses were achieved by three dose-escalation patients, of whom one had hepatocellular carcinoma and two had cutaneous melanoma. Peripheral TCRbeta sequencing aimed to test whether ivuxolimab altered TCR sequence diversity and caused clonal T-cell expansion. The paper reports the monotherapy dose-escalation portion (N = 52 patients) of the phase I ivuxolimab trial. The investigation overall reported the following: On average, CD8+ T cells showed more expanded clones than CD4+ T cells after ivuxolimab. At doses of 0.1 to 3.0 mg/kg, clonal expansion of both CD4+ and CD8+ T cells in blood was seen between baseline and week 6. In the 0.1-3.0 mg/kg groups, partial responders were among the patients with the lowest normalized peripheral clonal expansion, particularly in CD8+ T cells. Antigen specificity was not determined for the clonally expanded peripheral T cells. Low levels of normalized T-cell clonal expansion were also seen in some patients who did not respond.

To sequence the TCRbeta CDR3 region, genomic DNA was isolated from the sorted cells. The immunoSEQ Assay was used to sequence the TCRbeta CDR3 regions. Entries here come from immuneACCESS through TCRdb and include only in-frame sequences with V and J called. Some clones fail to appear in such tables; in the studies checked, an unresolved V gene covers under half of the shortfall, and the cause of the remainder is unknown. The sample table lists about 21,000 clones, approximately 85% of them with a count of one. The ten top clones hold approximately 3% of the sample. A note on this clone: No antigen is known for it. Per-base quality was not reported, and no clone a single base away is much larger than it.

Patients with autoimmune disease history or receiving systemic immunosuppression were excluded from the trial. Peripheral blood for TCR sequencing was drawn from every dose cohort at baseline, at cycle 4 day 1 and at cycle 7 day 1. The samples were taken from a phase I, first-in-human, multicenter, open-label dose-escalation trial of ivuxolimab. Adults with locally advanced or metastatic melanoma, renal cell carcinoma, hepatocellular carcinoma or head and neck squamous cell carcinoma were enrolled in the trial. Before TCR sequencing, CD4+ T cells and CD8+ T cells from peripheral blood were sorted into separate populations. This clonotype was obtained from an adult with an advanced solid tumor such as melanoma, head and neck, liver or kidney cancer. Sample: CD4+ or CD8+ T cells sorted from blood, taken in a trial of the OX40 agonist ivuxolimab.

The DNA sequence is given as TGTGCCAGCACTAGCGGGAAAACCAAAAACATTCAGTACTTC. Its coded protein is CASTSGKTKNIQYF. The rearranged segments are TRBV6-6 and TRBJ2-4; 9 central nucleotides agree with TRBD2. From cysteine to phenylalanine, the CDR3 is 14 amino acids long. The sequence is cut down to CDR3 DNA, 42 bases in frame from base 1. The germline V gene (reference sequence) gives CDR1 as MNHNY and CDR2 as SVGAGI. Trimming accounts for 7 bases at V and 2 bases at J, while the number of junction bases matched to no gene is 3.